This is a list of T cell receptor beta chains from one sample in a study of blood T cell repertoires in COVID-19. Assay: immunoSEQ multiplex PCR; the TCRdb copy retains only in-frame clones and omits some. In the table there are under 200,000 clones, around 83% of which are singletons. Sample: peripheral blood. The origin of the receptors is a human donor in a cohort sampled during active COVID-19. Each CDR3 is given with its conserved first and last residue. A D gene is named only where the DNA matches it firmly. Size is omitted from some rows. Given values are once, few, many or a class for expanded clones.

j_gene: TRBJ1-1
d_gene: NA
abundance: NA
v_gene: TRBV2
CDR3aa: CASSEPTGRAFF
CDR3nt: TGTGCCAGCAGTGAACCGACTGGTCGGGCTTTCTTT

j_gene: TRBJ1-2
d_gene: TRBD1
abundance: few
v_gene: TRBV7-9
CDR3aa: CASSPTGTGPYGYTF
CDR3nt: TGTGCCAGCAGCCCGACCGGGACAGGGCCCTATGGCTACACCTTC

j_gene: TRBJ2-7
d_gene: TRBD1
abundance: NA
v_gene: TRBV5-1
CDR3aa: CASSPESGTGGYEQYF
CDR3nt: TGCGCCAGCAGCCCCGAATCCGGGACAGGGGGATACGAGCAGTACTTC

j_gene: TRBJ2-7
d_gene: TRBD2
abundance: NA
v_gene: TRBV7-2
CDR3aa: CASSLAPVPGLATSYEQYF
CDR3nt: TGTGCCAGCAGCTTAGCTCCTGTACCGGGACTAGCGACCTCCTACGAGCAGTACTTC

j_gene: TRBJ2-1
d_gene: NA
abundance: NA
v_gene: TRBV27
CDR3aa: CASSLSVGGLAGNEQFF
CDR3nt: TGTGCCAGCAGTTTATCTGTGGGGGGGCTAGCAGGCAATGAGCAGTTCTTC

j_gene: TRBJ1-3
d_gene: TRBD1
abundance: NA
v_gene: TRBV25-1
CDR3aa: CASSRQGNSGNTIYF
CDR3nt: TGTGCCAGCAGTCGACAGGGAAACTCTGGAAACACCATATATTTT

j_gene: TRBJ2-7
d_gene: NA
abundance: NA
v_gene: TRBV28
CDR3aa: CASSLTQSSYEQYF
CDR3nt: TGTGCCAGCAGTTTAACACAGAGCTCCTACGAGCAGTACTTC

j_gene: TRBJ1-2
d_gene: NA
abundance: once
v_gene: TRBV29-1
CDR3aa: CSVSPTKWGDGYTF
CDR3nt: TGCAGCGTCTCCCCCACCAAATGGGGCGATGGCTACACCTTC

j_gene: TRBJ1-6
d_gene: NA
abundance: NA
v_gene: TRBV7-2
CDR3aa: CASARNSPLHF
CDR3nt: TGTGCCAGCGCGAGAAATTCACCCCTCCACTTT

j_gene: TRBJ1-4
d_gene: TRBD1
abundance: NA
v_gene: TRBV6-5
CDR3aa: CASTPGQENEKLFF
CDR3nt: TGTGCCAGCACCCCAGGACAGGAAAATGAAAAACTGTTTTTT

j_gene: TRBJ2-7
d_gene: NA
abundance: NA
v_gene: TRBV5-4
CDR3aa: CASSLDGFEQYF
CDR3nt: TGTGCCAGCAGCTTGGACGGGTTCGAGCAGTACTTC

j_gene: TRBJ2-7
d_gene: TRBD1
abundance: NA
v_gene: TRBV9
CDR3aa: CASSSGTGVPYEQYF
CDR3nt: TGTGCCAGCAGCTCGGGGACAGGGGTTCCTTACGAGCAGTACTTC

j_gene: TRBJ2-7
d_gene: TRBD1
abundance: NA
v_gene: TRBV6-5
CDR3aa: CASSYTDRNYEQYF
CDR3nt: TGTGCCAGCAGTTACACGGACAGGAACTACGAGCAGTACTTC

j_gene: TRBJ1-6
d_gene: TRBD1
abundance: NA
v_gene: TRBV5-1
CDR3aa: CASSLEGQGRKPPLHF
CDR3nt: TGCGCCAGCAGCTTGGAGGGACAGGGAAGGAAGCCACCCCTCCACTTT

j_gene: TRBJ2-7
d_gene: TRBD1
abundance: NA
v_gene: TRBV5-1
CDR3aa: CASTRQGAHEQYF
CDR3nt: TGCGCCAGCACCCGACAGGGGGCCCACGAGCAGTACTTC

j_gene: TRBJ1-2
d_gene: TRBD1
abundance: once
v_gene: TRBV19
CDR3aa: CASSPGTGLDGYTF
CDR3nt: TGTGCCAGTAGTCCCGGGACAGGGTTAGATGGCTACACCTTC

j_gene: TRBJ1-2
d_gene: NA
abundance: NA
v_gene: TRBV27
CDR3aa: CASSSGNGYTF
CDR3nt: TGTGCCAGCAGTTCCGGGAATGGCTACACCTTC

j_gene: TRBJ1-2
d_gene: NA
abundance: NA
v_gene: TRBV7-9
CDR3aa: CAMEPGGGYGYTF
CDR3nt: TGTGCCATGGAGCCGGGGGGTGGCTATGGCTACACCTTC

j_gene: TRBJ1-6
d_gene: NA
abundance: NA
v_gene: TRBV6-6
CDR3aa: CASTPGTWGPLHF
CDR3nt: TGTGCCAGCACACCCGGGACTTGGGGGCCCCTCCACTTT

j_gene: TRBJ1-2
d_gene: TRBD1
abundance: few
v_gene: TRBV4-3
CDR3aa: CASSQAEAGGIGGYTF
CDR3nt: TGCGCCAGCAGCCAAGCTGAGGCAGGGGGTATAGGTGGCTACACCTTC

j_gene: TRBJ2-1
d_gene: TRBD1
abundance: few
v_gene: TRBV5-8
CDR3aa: CASSTKYRGLYNEQFF
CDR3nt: TGTGCCAGCAGCACAAAGTACAGGGGGCTTTACAATGAGCAGTTCTTC

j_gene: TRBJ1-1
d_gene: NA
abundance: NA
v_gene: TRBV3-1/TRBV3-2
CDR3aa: CASSARRDSNTEAFF
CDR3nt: TGTGCCAGCAGCGCCCGCCGGGATTCTAACACTGAAGCTTTCTTT

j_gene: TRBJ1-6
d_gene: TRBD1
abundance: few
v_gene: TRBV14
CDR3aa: CASSPGQGRRSPLHF
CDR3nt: TGTGCCAGCAGCCCTGGACAGGGGAGGCGATCACCCCTCCACTTT

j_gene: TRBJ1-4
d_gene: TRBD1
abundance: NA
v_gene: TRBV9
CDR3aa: CASSVEGQATNEKLFF
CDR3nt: TGTGCCAGCAGCGTAGAAGGACAGGCAACTAATGAAAAACTGTTTTTT

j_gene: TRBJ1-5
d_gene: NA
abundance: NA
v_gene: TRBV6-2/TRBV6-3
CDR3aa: CASSLTQGNQPQHF
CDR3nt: TGTGCCAGCAGTTTAACACAGGGAAATCAGCCCCAGCATTTT

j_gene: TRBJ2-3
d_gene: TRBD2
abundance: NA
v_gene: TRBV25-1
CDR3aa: CASSAPSGVRGDTQYF
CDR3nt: TGTGCCAGCAGTGCCCCTAGCGGGGTCCGGGGCGATACGCAGTATTTT

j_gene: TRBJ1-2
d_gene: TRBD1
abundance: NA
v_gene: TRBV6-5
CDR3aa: CASRTGTGDYGYTF
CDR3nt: TGTGCCAGCAGAACCGGGACAGGGGACTATGGCTACACCTTC

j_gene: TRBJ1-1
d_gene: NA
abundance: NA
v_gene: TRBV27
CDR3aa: CASSLGQGLNTEAFF
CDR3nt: TGTGCCAGCAGTTTGGGGCAGGGACTTAACACTGAAGCTTTCTTT

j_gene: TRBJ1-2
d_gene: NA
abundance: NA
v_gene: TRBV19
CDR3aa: CATSLRLNYGYTF
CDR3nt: TGTGCCACCTCTCTGCGGCTTAACTATGGCTACACCTTC

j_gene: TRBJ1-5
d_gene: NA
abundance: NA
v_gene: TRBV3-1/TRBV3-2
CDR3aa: CASSSDSTNQPQHF
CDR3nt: TGTGCCAGCAGCAGTGACAGCACAAATCAGCCCCAGCATTTT

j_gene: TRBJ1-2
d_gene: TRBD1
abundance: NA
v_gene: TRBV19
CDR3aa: CATGQANYGYTF
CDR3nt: TGTGCCACGGGACAGGCTAACTATGGCTACACCTTC

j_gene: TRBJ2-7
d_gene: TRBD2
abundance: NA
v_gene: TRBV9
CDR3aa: CASSVTSGSIYEQYF
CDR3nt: TGTGCCAGCAGCGTTACTAGCGGGAGTATCTACGAGCAGTACTTC

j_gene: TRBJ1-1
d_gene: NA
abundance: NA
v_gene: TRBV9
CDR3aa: CASSVQAHLNTEAFF
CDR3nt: TGTGCCAGCAGCGTCCAGGCCCACTTGAACACTGAAGCTTTCTTT

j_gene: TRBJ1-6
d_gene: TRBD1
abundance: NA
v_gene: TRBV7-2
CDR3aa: CASSAWDRGNSPLHF
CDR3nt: TGTGCCAGCAGCGCCTGGGACAGGGGTAATTCACCCCTCCACTTT

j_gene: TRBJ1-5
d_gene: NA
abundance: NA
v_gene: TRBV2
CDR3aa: CASSKGQGPSYGAQHF
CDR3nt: TGTGCCAGCAGTAAAGGCCAGGGGCCCTCTTACGGGGCCCAGCATTTT

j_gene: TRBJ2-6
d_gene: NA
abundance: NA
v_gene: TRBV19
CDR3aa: CASSIEEQFAGANVLTF
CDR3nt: TGTGCCAGTAGTATAGAAGAACAGTTCGCTGGGGCCAACGTCCTGACTTTC

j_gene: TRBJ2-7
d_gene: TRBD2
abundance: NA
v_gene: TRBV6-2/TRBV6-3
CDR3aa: CASSYSRLAGGSLHF
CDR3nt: TGTGCCAGCAGTTACTCGAGGCTAGCGGGAGGGTCTTTGCACTTC

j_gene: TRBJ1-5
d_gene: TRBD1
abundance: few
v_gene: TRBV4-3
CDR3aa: CASSPGQGVQPQHF
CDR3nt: TGCGCCAGCAGCCCGGGACAGGGTGTTCAGCCCCAGCATTTT

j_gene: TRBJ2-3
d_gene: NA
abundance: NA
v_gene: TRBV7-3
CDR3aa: CASSPISTDTQYF
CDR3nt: TGTGCCAGCAGCCCAATCAGCACAGATACGCAGTATTTT

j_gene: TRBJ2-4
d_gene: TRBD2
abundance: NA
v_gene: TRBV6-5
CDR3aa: CASSPTSGRNIQYF
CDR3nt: TGTGCCAGCAGTCCAACTAGCGGGAGGAACATTCAGTACTTC

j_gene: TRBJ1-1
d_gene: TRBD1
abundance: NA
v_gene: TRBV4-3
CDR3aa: CASSQASGQGARMAFF
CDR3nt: TGCGCCAGCAGCCAAGCGAGCGGACAGGGGGCACGTATGGCTTTCTTT